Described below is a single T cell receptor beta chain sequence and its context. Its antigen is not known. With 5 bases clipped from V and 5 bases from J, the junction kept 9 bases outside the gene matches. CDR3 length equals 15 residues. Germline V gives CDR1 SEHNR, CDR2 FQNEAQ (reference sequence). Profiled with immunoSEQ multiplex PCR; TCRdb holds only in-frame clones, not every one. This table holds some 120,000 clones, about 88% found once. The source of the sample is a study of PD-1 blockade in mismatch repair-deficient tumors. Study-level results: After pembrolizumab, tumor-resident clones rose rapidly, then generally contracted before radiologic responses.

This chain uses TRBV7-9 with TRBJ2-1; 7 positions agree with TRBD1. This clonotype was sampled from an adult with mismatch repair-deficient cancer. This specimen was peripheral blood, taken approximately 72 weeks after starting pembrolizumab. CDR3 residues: CASSRDRATHNEQFF. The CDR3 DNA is TGTGCCAGCAGCAGAGACAGGGCAACTCACAATGAGCAGTTCTTC. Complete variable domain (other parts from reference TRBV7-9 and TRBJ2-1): DTGVSQNPRHKITKRGQNVTFRCDPISEHNRLYWYRQTLGQGPEFLTYFQNEAQLEKSRLLSDRFSAERPKGSFSTLEIQRTEQGDSAMYLCASSRDRATHNEQFFGPGTRLTVL.